Below, 20 T cell receptor beta chains from the same sample are listed, as sequenced in a study of blood T cells in healthy people across ages. The use of a sample-barcoded 5' primer and a J-beta primer mix characterized a second PCR of about 7 to 12 cycles. TCRdb reprocessed the 5' RACE reads via MiXCR and lists one record per CDR3 protein. The sample has 650,000 to 900,000 distinct CDR3 sequences; approximately 67% are singletons. Sequenced material: blood. The source of these receptors is a man aged 30 to 45 in good health.

V usage is TRBV18 and J usage is TRBJ2-3, with D possibly being TRBD1 or TRBD2 (5 bases each). There are 15 residues in the CDR3. The germline V gene has CDR1 KGHSH and CDR2 LQKENI. V lost 0 bases and J lost 4, with 11 bases in between. The CDR3 DNA follows: TGTGCCAGCTCACCACCGGCAGGGAGCCCAGATACGCAGTATTTT. Protein product: CASSPPAGSPDTQYF.

V gene TRBV6-2 or TRBV6-3 combines with J gene TRBJ2-1, with TRBD2 identical over 8 bases. J was trimmed by 3 bases and V by 5 bases; bases with no gene match: 6. CDR1 MNHEY and CDR2 SVGEGT come from the germline V gene. CDR3 length: 15 amino acids. CDR3 sequence (DNA): TGTGCCAGCAGTAGGGGACTAGGGCACTACAATGAGCAGTTCTTC. This sequence encodes CASSRGLGHYNEQFF.

This rearrangement joins TRBV4-2 to TRBJ1-2; the match to TRBD1 covers 9 bases. V lost 0 bases to trimming and J lost 7 bases; unmatched junction nucleotides: 12. The germline CDR1 and CDR2 sequences are LGHNA and YNFKEQ. The CDR3 runs to 17 residues. The CDR3 sequence is CASSQDFGDRGFGGYTF. In DNA, the CDR3 is TGTGCCAGCAGCCAAGATTTCGGCGACAGGGGGTTTGGTGGCTACACCTTC.

Only a few counts were recorded for this clonotype. The J gene is TRBJ2-1, the V gene TRBV19, with 9 bases identical to TRBD1. The V gene end was trimmed by 8 bases and the J gene end by 4 bases; junction bases not matched to a gene: 3. Germline CDR1 is LNHDA and CDR2 is SQIVND (reference sequence). This CDR3 spans 13 amino acids. CDR3 sequence: CASGGTGYNEQFF. The DNA for the CDR3 is TGTGCCAGTGGGGGGACAGGGTACAATGAGCAGTTCTTC.

This clonotype came up a few times. The chain links TRBV29-1 to TRBJ2-1; maybe TRBD2 (5 bases). Germline V gene lookup returns CDR1 SQVTM and CDR2 ANQGSEA. V lost 3 bases to trimming and J lost 1 base, with 16 bases between them. The CDR3 spans 16 residues. CDR3 amino acids: CSVEGDWRNSYNEQFF. DNA of the CDR3: TGCAGCGTTGAGGGAGACTGGAGGAATTCCTACAATGAGCAGTTCTTC.

The chain links TRBV9 to TRBJ2-1; 8 bases match TRBD1. CDR1 is SGDLS, CDR2 YYNGEE, per germline. J was trimmed by 1 base and V by 4 bases; bases with no gene match: 7. The CDR3 is made up of 16 amino acids. DNA for the CDR3: TGTGCCAGCAGCCCACAGACAGGGGCGTCCTACAATGAGCAGTTCTTC. As protein: CASSPQTGASYNEQFF.

The V and J genes are TRBV5-4 and TRBJ2-1; unclear D gene. The length of the CDR3 is 12 residues. V lost 4 bases to trimming and J lost 8 bases, with 10 bases between them. The germline CDR1 and CDR2 sequences are SGHNT and YYREEE (reference sequence). DNA of the CDR3: TGTGCCAGCAGCCTGGATGTCCATGAGCAGTTCTTC. This gives the protein CASSLDVHEQFF.

This clonotype has only a few counts. The CDR3 here is CASSQDWDSSTDTQYF. The CDR3, as DNA: TGCGCCAGCAGCCAAGACTGGGACAGCAGCACAGATACGCAGTATTTT. The gene calls are TRBV4-3 and TRBJ2-3; the match to TRBD1 covers 7 bases. Trimming removed 0 bases from V and 0 bases from J; junction bases left unmatched: 3. In germline, CDR1 is LGHNA, CDR2 YSLEER. The length of the CDR3 is 16 residues.

This clonotype was observed a handful of times. CDR3 nucleotide sequence: TGCAGCGTGATGGCAGGCCAAGAGACCCAGTACTTC. The encoded protein is CSVMAGQETQYF. The chain recombines TRBV29-1 with TRBJ2-5; D call uncertain. V lost 6 bases to trimming and J lost 1 base, with 9 bases between them. CDR1 is SQVTM and CDR2 is ANQGSEA in the germline V gene. CDR3 length: 12 residues.

In regard to this clonotype: A much bigger clone sits one base away, suggesting this may be a read error. This rearrangement joins TRBV7-2 to TRBJ2-7, with TRBD1 matching over 7 bases. The germline gives CDR1 SGHTA, CDR2 FQGNSA. The CDR3 totals 14 residues. V trimming: 5 bases; J trimming: 5 bases; junction bases outside the gene matches: 9. The CDR3 here is CASSVKGASHEQYF. The CDR3 nucleotides read TGTGCCAGCAGCGTTAAGGGGGCGAGTCACGAGCAGTACTTC.

A few counts support this clonotype. The rearrangement uses TRBV4-3 and TRBJ1-1; 8 bases align to TRBD1. The CDR3 spans 15 residues. J gave up 1 base and V 8 bases, and 9 bases lay outside the gene matches. Germline V gene lookup returns CDR1 LGHNA and CDR2 YSLEER. CDR3 amino acids: CASLEYRGKNTEAFF. The CDR3 DNA follows: TGCGCCAGCCTCGAGTACAGGGGGAAGAACACTGAAGCTTTCTTT.

The J gene is TRBJ1-2, the V gene TRBV12-3 or TRBV12-4, with D tentatively TRBD1 (6 bases). CDR3 length: 15 residues. Trimming stripped 3 bases from V and 4 bases from J, with 15 bases between. The CDR3 reads CASSFVGTSSYGYTF. The CDR3 coding sequence is TGTGCCAGCAGTTTTGTTGGGACATCCTCCTATGGCTACACCTTC.

This clonotype came up once. The genes are TRBV20-1 and TRBJ1-6; unclear D gene. Germline V gene lookup returns CDR1 DFQATT and CDR2 SNEGSKA (reference sequence). CDR3 length: 11 amino acids. The V end lost 6 bases, the J end lost 10 bases, and 10 bases lay between the germline ends. The CDR3 reads CSAPLGSPLHF. The CDR3 DNA reads TGCAGTGCGCCCTTAGGGTCACCCCTCCACTTT.

This clonotype appeared a few times. The chain links TRBV6-2 or TRBV6-3 to TRBJ2-1; tentatively, D is TRBD1 or TRBD2 (5 bases each). Germline CDR1 reads MNHEY; CDR2 reads SVGEGT. The CDR3 has 13 amino acids. Deletions cut 5 bases from V and 15 bases from J, with 20 bases between. The CDR3 DNA is TGTGCCAGCAGTCCTACGCGTTGGGACCTGGGGTTCTTC. It encodes CASSPTRWDLGFF.

The chain carries TRBV29-1 and TRBJ1-5; D remains ambiguous. Trimming left V 5 bases short and J 6 bases short, with 11 bases between. From germline, CDR1 is SQVTM and CDR2 ANQGSEA. The CDR3 sequence is 12 residues long. The CDR3 sequence is CSVRNIGQPQHF. CDR3 DNA sequence: TGCAGCGTTCGCAATATCGGTCAGCCCCAGCATTTT.

This chain uses TRBV4-2 with TRBJ1-2, with 7 bases aligning to TRBD1. CDR1 is LGHNA and CDR2 is YNFKEQ in the germline V gene. The CDR3 runs 15 residues. Trimming removed 1 base from V and 5 bases from J; junction bases left unmatched: 7. DNA for the CDR3: TGTGCCAGCAGCCAAGTTAGCAGGGGGGGATATGGCTACACCTTC. This sequence encodes CASSQVSRGGYGYTF.

This clonotype occurred once. This rearrangement joins TRBV2 to TRBJ2-5; the match to TRBD2 covers 13 bases. The CDR3 consists of 16 residues. Per the germline V gene, CDR1 is SNHLY and CDR2 is FYNNEI. The trim removed 5 bases at V and 5 bases at J, leaving 8 bases unmatched. The CDR3 nucleotides are TGTGCCAGCAGTCCGAGGACTAGCGGGGGAATGGAGACCCAGTACTTC. Amino acids: CASSPRTSGGMETQYF.

As to this clonotype: Mismatch with germline at one junction end may stem from a read error. CDR3 protein: CSARGTRSSYEQYF. For the CDR3, the DNA is TGCAGTGCTAGAGGGACGCGGAGCTCCTACGAACAGTACTTC. The chain links TRBV20-1 to TRBJ2-7; no clear D gene. From germline, CDR1 is DFQATT and CDR2 SNEGSKA (reference sequence). The CDR3 totals 14 residues.

A remark on this clonotype: At one end, the junction sequence differs from germline, possibly due to a read error. The V and J genes are TRBV9 and TRBJ2-3; either TRBD1 or TRBD2 may supply D (5 bases each). Germline V gives CDR1 SGDLS, CDR2 YYNGEE. The CDR3 has 13 residues. CDR3 coding DNA: TGTGCCAGCAGCCCCCCCGGGGCGGATACGCAGTTTTTT. Translation gives CASSPPGADTQFF.

The genes are TRBV21-1 and TRBJ1-2; the table's D gene call, TRBD1, was not cross checked with the DNA. TRBV21-1 is deemed a pseudogene. The CDR3 has 14 residues. The CDR3 sequence is CASNDRTGRGGYTF. As DNA, the CDR3 is TGTGCCAGCAACGATCGGACAGGGCGAGGCGGCTACACCTTC.